Following are 9 T cell receptor beta chains from one sample sequenced in a study of blood T cells in healthy people across ages. Through a sample-barcoded 5' primer and a J-beta primer mix, a second PCR was run for roughly 6 to 11 cycles. One entry per CDR3 protein, called by TCRdb with MiXCR from the 5' RACE reads. The repertoire holds around 1.1 million distinct CDR3 sequences, with around two fifths as singletons. Sequenced: blood. These receptors were obtained from a man between 18 and 29 years old in good health.

V gene TRBV4-3 combines with J gene TRBJ2-5, with D unresolved. With the DNA end fitting TRBJ2-7 better, the J assignment may be wrong. The germline gives CDR1 LGHNA, CDR2 YSLEER. The CDR3 is 13 amino acids. This CDR3 is CASSQGWFYEQYF. As DNA, the CDR3 is TGCGCCAGCAGCCAGGGATGGTTTTACGAGCAGTACTTC.

CDR3 loop: CASSETRDYEQYF. DNA of the CDR3: TGTGCCAGCAGCGAGACTAGGGACTACGAGCAGTACTTC. V is TRBV6-1 and J is TRBJ2-7; possible D gene TRBD2, 6 bases. Trimming took off 6 bases at V and 3 bases at J, with 12 bases between the two ends. From germline, CDR1 is MNHNS and CDR2 SASEGT. The CDR3 runs 13 residues.

The genes are TRBV20-1 and TRBJ2-1; D not resolved. This CDR3 contains 16 residues. CDR1 is DFQATT, CDR2 SNEGSKA, per germline (reference sequence). V was shortened by 0 bases and J by 0 bases, with 12 bases between the two germline ends. CDR3 in amino acids: CSARDYSVGSYNEQFF. CDR3 coding DNA: TGCAGTGCTAGAGATTACAGCGTAGGCTCCTACAATGAGCAGTTCTTC.

The J gene is TRBJ1-2, the V gene TRBV5-1; D is undetermined. Trimming removed 3 bases at V and 8 bases at J, with 14 bases between. The CDR3 is 13 amino acids. The germline CDR1 and CDR2 sequences are SGHRS and YFSETQ. CDR3 DNA: TGCGCCAGCAGCTGGGATGTACGGGTCGGCTACACCTTC. This translates into CASSWDVRVGYTF.

The chain couples TRBV20-1 to TRBJ1-5, with 8 bases lining up with TRBD1. V shed 5 bases and J 6 bases; nucleotides not matched to a gene: 15. Germline CDR1 is DFQATT and CDR2 is SNEGSKA (reference sequence). The CDR3 extends over 16 amino acids. CDR3 in amino acids: CSAPLIGTGVGQPQHF. The CDR3 nucleotides are TGCAGTGCTCCTCTGATAGGGACAGGTGTGGGTCAGCCCCAGCATTTT.

The V call is TRBV6-2 or TRBV6-3, the J call TRBJ2-1; D is uncertain. The germline V gene encodes CDR1 MNHEY and CDR2 SVGEGT. The CDR3 sequence is 14 residues long. V was clipped by 7 bases and J by 0 bases, with 10 bases between them. The CDR3 is CASTLKGSYNEQFF. The DNA for the CDR3 is TGTGCCAGCACCTTAAAGGGCTCCTACAATGAGCAGTTCTTC.

This clonotype was seen more than once but under ten times. The chain recombines TRBV20-1 with TRBJ2-4; 8 nucleotides line up with TRBD1. CDR3 length: 13 residues. V dropped 6 bases and J dropped 5; count of bases not matched to a gene: 6. Germline lookup yields CDR1 DFQATT and CDR2 SNEGSKA (reference sequence). This CDR3 is CSAKDRVENIQYF. CDR3 DNA: TGCAGTGCGAAGGACAGGGTTGAAAACATTCAGTACTTC.

This clonotype was detected only a few times. V usage is TRBV2 and J usage is TRBJ2-1; no reliable D call. The CDR3 contains 15 residues. The germline CDR1 and CDR2 sequences are SNHLY and FYNNEI. Between the trimmed V and J ends, which lost 5 bases and 0 bases, there was a span of 11 bases. The CDR3 coding sequence is TGTGCCAGCAGTCCCCAAACTTTCTCCTACAATGAGCAGTTCTTC. Translated, it gives CASSPQTFSYNEQFF.

This clonotype has just a few counts. The gene calls are TRBV28 and TRBJ2-5; D remains unclear. From germline, CDR1 is MDHEN and CDR2 SYDVKM. V lost 5 bases and J lost 4, with 14 bases in between. CDR3 length: 14 amino acids. CDR3 sequence: CASSPKQIRETQYF. The CDR3 DNA reads as TGTGCCAGCAGTCCCAAACAGATTAGAGAGACCCAGTACTTC.